The clone carrying this T cell receptor beta chain was counted only a few times. These data originate in a study of blood T cell repertoires in COVID-19. Study information: COVID-19 samples from acute and convalescent phases originated in the United States, Italy and Spain.

Cohort 3 recovery required two negative PCRs, clearance, or symptom resolution. The CDR3 sequence is 15 residues long. V gave up 5 bases and J gave up 2 bases; unmatched junction bases: 9. CDR1 MNHNS and CDR2 SASEGT come from the germline V gene. Sequenced by immunoSEQ multiplex PCR; TCRdb stores in-frame clones only, minus some. This table has some 300,000 clones, approximately 84% appearing once. This receptor was taken from a woman aged 25 to 39 who had recovered from COVID-19. Input material: PBMCs or T cells enriched from blood (not recorded which). The V and J genes are TRBV6-1 and TRBJ2-7, with 7 bases identical to TRBD1. In DNA, the CDR3 is TGTGCCAGCAGTCCGCGACAGGGTGCAGCCTACGAGCAGTACTTC. Its protein is CASSPRQGAAYEQYF.